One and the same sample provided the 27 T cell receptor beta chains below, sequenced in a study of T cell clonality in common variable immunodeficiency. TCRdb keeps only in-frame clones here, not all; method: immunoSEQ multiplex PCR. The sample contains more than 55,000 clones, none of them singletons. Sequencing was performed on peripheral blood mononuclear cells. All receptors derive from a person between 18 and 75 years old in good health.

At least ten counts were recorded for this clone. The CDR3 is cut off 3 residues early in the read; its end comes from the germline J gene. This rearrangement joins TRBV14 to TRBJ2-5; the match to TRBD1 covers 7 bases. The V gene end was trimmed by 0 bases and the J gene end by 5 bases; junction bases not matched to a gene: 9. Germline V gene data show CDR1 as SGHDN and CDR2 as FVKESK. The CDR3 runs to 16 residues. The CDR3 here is CASSQDSYRGRETQYF. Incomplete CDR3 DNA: TGTGCCAGCAGCCAAGATTCCTACAGGGGACGTGAGACC.

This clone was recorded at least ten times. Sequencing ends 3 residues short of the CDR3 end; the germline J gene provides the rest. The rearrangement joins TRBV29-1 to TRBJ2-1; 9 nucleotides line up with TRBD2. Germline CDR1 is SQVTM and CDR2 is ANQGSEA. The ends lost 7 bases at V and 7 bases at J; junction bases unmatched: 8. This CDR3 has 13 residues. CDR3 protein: CSAGGGRANEQFF. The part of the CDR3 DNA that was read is TGCAGCGCCGGAGGCGGGAGGGCTAATGAG.

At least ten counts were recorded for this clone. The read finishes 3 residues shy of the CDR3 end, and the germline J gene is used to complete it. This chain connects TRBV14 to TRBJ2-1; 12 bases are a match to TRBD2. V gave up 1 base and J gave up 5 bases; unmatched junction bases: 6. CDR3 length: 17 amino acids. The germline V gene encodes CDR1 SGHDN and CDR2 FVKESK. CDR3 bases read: TGTGCCAGCAGCCAAGTAGGACTAGCGGGATTCAACAATGAG. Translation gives CASSQVGLAGFNNE. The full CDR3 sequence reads CASSQVGLAGFNNEQFF.

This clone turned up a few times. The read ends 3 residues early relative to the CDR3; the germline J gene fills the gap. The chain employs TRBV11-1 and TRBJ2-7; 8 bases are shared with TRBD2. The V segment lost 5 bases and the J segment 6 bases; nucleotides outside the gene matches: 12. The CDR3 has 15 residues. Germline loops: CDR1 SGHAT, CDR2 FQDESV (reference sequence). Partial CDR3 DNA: TGTGCCAGCAGCCCCCAAGCGGGAGCGGGTGGCGAG. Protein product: CASSPQAGAGGE. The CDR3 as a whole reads CASSPQAGAGGEQYF.

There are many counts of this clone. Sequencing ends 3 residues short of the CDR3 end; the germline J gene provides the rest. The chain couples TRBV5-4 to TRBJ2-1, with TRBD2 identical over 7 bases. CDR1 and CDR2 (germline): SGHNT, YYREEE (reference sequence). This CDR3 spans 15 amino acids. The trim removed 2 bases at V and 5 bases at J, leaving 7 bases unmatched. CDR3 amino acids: CASSLVAGKNNEQFF. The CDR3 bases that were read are TGTGCCAGCAGCTTAGTAGCGGGTAAAAACAATGAG.

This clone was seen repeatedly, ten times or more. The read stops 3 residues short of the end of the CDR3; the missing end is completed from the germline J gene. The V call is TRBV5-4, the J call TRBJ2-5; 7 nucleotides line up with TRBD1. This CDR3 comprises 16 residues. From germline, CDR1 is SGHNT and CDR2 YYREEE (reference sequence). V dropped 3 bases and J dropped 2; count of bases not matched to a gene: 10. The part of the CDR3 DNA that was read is TGTGCCAGCAGCTCGCGTATAGGGACAGTGCAAGAGACC. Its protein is CASSSRIGTVQET. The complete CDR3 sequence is CASSSRIGTVQETQYF.

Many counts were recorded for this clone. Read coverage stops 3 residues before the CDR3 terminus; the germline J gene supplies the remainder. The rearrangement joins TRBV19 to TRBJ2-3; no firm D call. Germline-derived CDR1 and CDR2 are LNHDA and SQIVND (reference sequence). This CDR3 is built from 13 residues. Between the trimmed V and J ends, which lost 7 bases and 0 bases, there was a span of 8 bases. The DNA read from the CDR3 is TGTGCCAGTAAAGACACTAGCACAGATACG. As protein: CASKDTSTDT. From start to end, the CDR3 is CASKDTSTDTQYF.

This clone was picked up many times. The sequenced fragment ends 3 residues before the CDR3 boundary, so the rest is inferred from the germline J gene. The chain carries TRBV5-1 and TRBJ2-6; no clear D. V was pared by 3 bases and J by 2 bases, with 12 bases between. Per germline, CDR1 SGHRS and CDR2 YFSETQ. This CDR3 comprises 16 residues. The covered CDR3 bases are TGCGCCAGCAGCTCGGGTAATAATCCTGGGGCCAACGTC. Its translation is CASSSGNNPGANV. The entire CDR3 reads CASSSGNNPGANVLTF.

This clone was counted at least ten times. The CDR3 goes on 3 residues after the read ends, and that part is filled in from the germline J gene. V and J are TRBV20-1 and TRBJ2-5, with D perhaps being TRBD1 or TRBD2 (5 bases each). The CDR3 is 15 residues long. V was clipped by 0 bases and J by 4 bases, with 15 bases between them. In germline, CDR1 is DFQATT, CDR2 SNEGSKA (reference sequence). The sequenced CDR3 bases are TGCAGTGCTAGAGACTCACAGGAGGTAACAGAGACC. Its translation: CSARDSQEVTET. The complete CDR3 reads CSARDSQEVTETQYF.

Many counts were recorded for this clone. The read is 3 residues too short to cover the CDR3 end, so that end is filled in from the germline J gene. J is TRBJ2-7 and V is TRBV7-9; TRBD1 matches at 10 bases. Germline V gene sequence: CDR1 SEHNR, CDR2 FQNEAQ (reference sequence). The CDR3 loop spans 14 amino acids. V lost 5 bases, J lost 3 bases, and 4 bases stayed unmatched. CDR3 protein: CASSDWTGGYEQYF. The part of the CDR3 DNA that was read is TGTGCCAGCAGCGATTGGACAGGGGGCTACGAG.

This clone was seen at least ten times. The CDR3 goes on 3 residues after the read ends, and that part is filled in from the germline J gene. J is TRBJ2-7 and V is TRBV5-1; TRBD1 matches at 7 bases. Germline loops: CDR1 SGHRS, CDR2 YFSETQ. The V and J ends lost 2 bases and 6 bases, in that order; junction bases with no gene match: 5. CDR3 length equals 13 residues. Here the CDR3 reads CASSFDRDREQYF. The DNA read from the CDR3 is TGCGCCAGCAGCTTCGACAGGGATCGCGAG.

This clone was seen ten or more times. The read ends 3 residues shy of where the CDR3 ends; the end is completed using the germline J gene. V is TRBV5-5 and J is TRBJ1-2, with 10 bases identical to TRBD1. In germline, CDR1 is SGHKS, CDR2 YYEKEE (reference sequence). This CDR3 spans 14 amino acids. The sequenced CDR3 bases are TGTGCCAGCAGCTGGGGACAGGGGTCGACGGGC. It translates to CASSWGQGSTG. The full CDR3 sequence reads CASSWGQGSTGYTF.

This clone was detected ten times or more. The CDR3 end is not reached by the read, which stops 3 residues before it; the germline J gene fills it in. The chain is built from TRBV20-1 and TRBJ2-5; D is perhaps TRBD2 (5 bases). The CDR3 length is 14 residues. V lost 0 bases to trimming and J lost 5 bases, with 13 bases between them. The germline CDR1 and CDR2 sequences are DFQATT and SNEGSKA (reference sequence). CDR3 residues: CSARDVDSTETQYF. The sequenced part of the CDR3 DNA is TGCAGTGCTAGAGATGTGGACTCCACGGAGACC.

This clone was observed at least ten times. The covered CDR3 bases are TGTGCCAGCAGCCCAGCGGGGGCAGGGAATATAGAGACC. Translated: CASSPAGAGNIET. The complete CDR3 protein is CASSPAGAGNIETQYF. The rearrangement joins TRBV7-6 to TRBJ2-5, with 8 bases fitting TRBD2. The read terminates 3 residues before the CDR3 end, so the remaining end is supplied by the germline J gene. The V and J ends lost 5 bases and 4 bases, in that order; junction bases with no gene match: 12. CDR3 length equals 16 residues. The germline CDR1 and CDR2 sequences are SGHVS and FNYEAQ.

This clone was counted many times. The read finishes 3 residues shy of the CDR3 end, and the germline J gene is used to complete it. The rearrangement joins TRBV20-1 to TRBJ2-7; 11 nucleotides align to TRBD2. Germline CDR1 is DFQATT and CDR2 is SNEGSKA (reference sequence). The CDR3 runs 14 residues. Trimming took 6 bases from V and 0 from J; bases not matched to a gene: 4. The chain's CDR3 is CSALTSGGSYEQYF. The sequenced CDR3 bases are TGCAGTGCGCTTACTAGCGGGGGCTCCTACGAG.

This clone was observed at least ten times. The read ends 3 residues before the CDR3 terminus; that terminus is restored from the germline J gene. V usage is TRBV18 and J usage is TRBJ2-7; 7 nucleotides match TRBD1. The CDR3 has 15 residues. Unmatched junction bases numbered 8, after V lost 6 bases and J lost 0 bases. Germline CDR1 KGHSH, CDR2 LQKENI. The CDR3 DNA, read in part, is TGTGCCAGCTCCTACGGACAGGCCGACTCCTACGAG. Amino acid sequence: CASSYGQADSYE. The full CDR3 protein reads CASSYGQADSYEQYF.

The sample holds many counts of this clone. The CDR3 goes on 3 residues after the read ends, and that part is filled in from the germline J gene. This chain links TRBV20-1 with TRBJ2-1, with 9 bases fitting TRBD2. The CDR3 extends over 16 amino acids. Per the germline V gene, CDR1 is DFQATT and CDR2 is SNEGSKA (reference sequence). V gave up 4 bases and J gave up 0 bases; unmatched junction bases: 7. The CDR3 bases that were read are TGCAGTGCTAAGCCCTTTAGCGGGAGCTCCTACAATGAG. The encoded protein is CSAKPFSGSSYNE. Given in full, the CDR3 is CSAKPFSGSSYNEQFF.

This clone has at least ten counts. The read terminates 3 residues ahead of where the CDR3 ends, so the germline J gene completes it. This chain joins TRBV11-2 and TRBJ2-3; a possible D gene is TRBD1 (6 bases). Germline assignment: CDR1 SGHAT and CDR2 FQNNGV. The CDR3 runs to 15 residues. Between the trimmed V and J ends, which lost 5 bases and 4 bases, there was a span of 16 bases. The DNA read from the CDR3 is TGTGCCAGCAGCCGTTCGGGACAATCTTCAGATACG. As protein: CASSRSGQSSDT. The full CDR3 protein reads CASSRSGQSSDTQYF.

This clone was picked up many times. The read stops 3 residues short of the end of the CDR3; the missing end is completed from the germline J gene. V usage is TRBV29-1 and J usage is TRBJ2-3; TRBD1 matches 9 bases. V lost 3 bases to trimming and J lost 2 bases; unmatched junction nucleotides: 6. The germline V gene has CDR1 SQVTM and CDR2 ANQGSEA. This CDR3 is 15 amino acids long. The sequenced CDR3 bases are TGCAGCGTTGAGGGGGGGACAGGGATCACAGATACG. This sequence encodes CSVEGGTGITDT. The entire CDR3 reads CSVEGGTGITDTQYF.

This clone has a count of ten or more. This chain's CDR3 is CSASLSGTGELFF. The CDR3 DNA, read in part, is TGCAGTGCTAGTTTGTCGGGCACCGGGGAG. The chain employs TRBV20-1 and TRBJ2-2, with D uncertain. The read terminates 3 residues before the CDR3 end, so the remaining end is supplied by the germline J gene. In germline, CDR1 is DFQATT, CDR2 SNEGSKA (reference sequence). This CDR3 comprises 13 residues. Deletions cut 3 bases from V and 4 bases from J, with 9 bases between.

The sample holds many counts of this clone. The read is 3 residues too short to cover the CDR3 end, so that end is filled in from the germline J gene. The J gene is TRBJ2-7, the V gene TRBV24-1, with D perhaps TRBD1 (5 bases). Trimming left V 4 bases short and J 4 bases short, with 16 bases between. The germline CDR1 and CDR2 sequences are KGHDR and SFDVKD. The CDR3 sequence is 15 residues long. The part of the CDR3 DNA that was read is TGTGCCACCAGTGACACCGCCTCCGCAGGGTACGAG. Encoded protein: CATSDTASAGYE. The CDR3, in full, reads CATSDTASAGYEQYF.

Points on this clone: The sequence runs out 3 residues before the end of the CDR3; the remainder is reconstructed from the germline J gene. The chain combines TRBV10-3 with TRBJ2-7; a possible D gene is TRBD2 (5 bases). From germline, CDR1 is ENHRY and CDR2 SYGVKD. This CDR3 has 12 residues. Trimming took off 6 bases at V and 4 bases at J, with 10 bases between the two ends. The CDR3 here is CAISPTTYEQYF. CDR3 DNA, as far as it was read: TGTGCCATCAGCCCGACTACTTACGAG.

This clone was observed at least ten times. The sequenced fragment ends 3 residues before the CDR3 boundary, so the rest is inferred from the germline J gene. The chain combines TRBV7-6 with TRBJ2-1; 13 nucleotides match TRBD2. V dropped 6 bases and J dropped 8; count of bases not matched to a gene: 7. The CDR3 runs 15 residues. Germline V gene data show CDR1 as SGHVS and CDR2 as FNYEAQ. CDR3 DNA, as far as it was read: TGTGCCAGCAGGCCCGGGACTAGCGGGGTGCATGAG. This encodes CASRPGTSGVHE. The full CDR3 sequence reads CASRPGTSGVHEQFF.

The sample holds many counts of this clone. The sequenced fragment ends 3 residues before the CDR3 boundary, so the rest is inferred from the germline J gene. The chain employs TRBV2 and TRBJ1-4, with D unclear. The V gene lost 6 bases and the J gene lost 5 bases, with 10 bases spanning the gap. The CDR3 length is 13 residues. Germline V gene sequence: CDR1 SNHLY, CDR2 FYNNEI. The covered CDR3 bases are TGTGCCAGCAGGACGGGGTCCAATGAAAAA. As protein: CASRTGSNEK. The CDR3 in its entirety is CASRTGSNEKLFF.

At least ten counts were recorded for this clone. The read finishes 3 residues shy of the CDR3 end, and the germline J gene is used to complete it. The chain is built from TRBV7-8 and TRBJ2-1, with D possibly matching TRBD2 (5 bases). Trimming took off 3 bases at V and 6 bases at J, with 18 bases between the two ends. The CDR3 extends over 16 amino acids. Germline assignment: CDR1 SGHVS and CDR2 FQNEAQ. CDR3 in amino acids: CASSFLPKLESNEQFF. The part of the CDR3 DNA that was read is TGTGCCAGCAGCTTTCTCCCCAAACTAGAATCCAATGAG.

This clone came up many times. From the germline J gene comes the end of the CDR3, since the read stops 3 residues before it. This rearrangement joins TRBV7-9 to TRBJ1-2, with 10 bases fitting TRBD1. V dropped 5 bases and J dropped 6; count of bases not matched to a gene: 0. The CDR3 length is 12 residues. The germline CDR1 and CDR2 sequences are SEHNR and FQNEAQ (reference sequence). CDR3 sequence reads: CASSGTGDGYTF. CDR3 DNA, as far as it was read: TGTGCCAGCAGCGGGACAGGGGATGGC.

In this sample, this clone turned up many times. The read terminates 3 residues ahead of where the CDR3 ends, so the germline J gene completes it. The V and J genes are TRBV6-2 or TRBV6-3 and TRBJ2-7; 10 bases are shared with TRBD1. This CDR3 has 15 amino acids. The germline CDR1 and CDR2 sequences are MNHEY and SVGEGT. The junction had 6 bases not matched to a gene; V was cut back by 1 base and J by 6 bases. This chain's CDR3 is CASSYWGTGDSEQYF. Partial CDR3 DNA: TGTGCCAGCAGTTACTGGGGGACAGGGGACAGCGAG.